The TCR beta chain under discussion was sequenced for a study of cytomegalovirus exposure and HLA in healthy donors. Whole-study findings and limits: Researchers counted around 150 TCR beta chains as cytomegalovirus-associated. Cytomegalovirus status was reportedly diagnosed by the classifier with high sensitivity and specificity.

Here immunoSEQ multiplex PCR was the method, and the copy in TCRdb shows in-frame clones only, minus some. There are about 88,000 clones in the sample; about four fifths occur only once, and 9.5% to 13% lies in the top ten. Separate from the roughly 630-subject first cohort was the roughly 130-subject validation cohort, to which the donors belonged. Note on this clone: Its target is not known.

CDR3 length: 16 amino acids. CDR1 is LGHNA, CDR2 YSLEER, per germline. J gave up 6 bases and V 1 base, and 5 bases lay outside the gene matches. The sequencing sample was made of PBMCs. This clonotype was obtained from a young woman in good health and CMV-seropositive. V and J are TRBV4-3 and TRBJ2-2, with TRBD1 identical over 10 bases. In DNA form, the CDR3 reads TGCGCCAGCAGCCAAGGACAGGGGGCTCGGTCCGGGGAGCTGTTTTTT. Translating gives CASSQGQGARSGELFF.